Sequencing of this T cell receptor beta chain was carried out in a study of cytomegalovirus exposure and HLA in healthy donors. In the PCR, 60 Vbeta and 13 Jbeta primers were used. Assay used: immunoSEQ multiplex PCR; TCRdb lists only in-frame clones, some missing. This listing includes tens of thousands of clones. Trimming took 7 bases from V and 0 from J; bases not matched to a gene: 7. Germline V lookup: CDR1 MDHEN, CDR2 SYDVKM. The length of the CDR3 is 15 residues. V gene TRBV28 combines with J gene TRBJ1-2; 8 bases fit TRBD1. The TCR was taken from a woman aged 25 to 39 in good health and CMV-seronegative. Sequencing was done on a sample of PBMCs. For the CDR3, the DNA is TGTGCCAGCAACAGGGGGGGGGTAGCTAACTATGGCTACACCTTC. Translated: CASNRGGVANYGYTF.